The 17 T cell receptor beta chains given below trace back to one sample, sequenced in a study of blood T cell repertoires in COVID-19. Repertoires were generated with immunoSEQ multiplex PCR, while TCRdb's copy carries only in-frame clones and drops some. This sample has around 300,000 clones, with under 90% found just once. Sample: PBMCs or T cells enriched from blood (not recorded which). These receptors were obtained from a woman between 40 and 55 years old who had recovered from COVID-19.

Written as DNA, the CDR3 is TGCGCCAGCAGCTTGGCCCCCGGGGTCACGAACACTGAAGCTTTCTTT. Protein sequence: CASSLAPGVTNTEAFF. This chain joins TRBV5-1 and TRBJ1-1; D is undetermined. V lost 0 bases to trimming and J lost 1 base, with 13 bases between them. The CDR3 contains 16 residues. CDR1 is SGHRS, CDR2 YFSETQ, per germline. The whole variable domain, remainder taken from reference TRBV5-1 and TRBJ1-1, is KAGVTQTPRYLIKTRGQQVTLSCSPISGHRSVSWYQQTPGQGLQFLFEYFSETQRNKGNFPGRFSGRQFSNSRSEMNVSTLELGDSALYLCASSLAPGVTNTEAFFGQGTRLTVV.

The chain has TRBV27 and TRBJ2-7; TRBD2 might be the D (5 bases). This CDR3 is built from 15 residues. With 3 bases removed from V and 0 bases from J, the gap between germline ends came to 12 bases. Germline CDR1 MNHEY, CDR2 SMNVEV (reference sequence). The chain's CDR3 is CASSLEPGSSYEQYF. Written as DNA, the CDR3 is TGTGCCAGCAGTTTGGAGCCGGGGAGCTCCTACGAGCAGTACTTC.

The chain carries TRBV27 and TRBJ1-1, with D perhaps matching TRBD1 (5 bases). Germline lookup yields CDR1 MNHEY and CDR2 SMNVEV (reference sequence). The CDR3 sequence is 15 residues long. V was trimmed by 2 bases and J by 0 bases, leaving 10 bases between them. The CDR3 DNA is TGTGCCAGCAGTTTAAGTCAGACAGTGAACACTGAAGCTTTCTTT. As protein: CASSLSQTVNTEAFF.

The gene calls are TRBV7-9 and TRBJ1-4, with 7 bases identical to TRBD1. After removal of 3 bases from V and 8 bases from J, the junction contained 6 bases not matched to a gene. The V gene's germline CDR1 is SEHNR and CDR2 FQNEAQ (reference sequence). This CDR3 has 14 amino acids. In DNA, the CDR3 is TGTGCCAGCAGCTTTCAGGGGGTGGGAGAAAAACTGTTTTTT. Its protein is CASSFQGVGEKLFF.

This clone was recorded once. CDR3 nucleotide sequence: TGTGCCAGCAGCTTAGTATCCAGGGATACGGCCGGGGAGCTGTTTTTT. It specifies CASSLVSRDTAGELFF. The chain has TRBV11-2 and TRBJ2-2, with a possible D match to TRBD1 (5 bases). The ends were cut back, 1 base at V and 6 bases at J, with 15 bases in the middle. Germline CDR1 is SGHAT and CDR2 is FQNNGV. CDR3 length: 16 residues.

The CDR3, as DNA: TGTGCCAGCAGTTTCGGGACAAACAATTCACCCCTCCACTTT. Translated, it gives CASSFGTNNSPLHF. This sequence joins TRBV28 and TRBJ1-6, with D perhaps TRBD1 (6 bases). CDR1 MDHEN and CDR2 SYDVKM come from the germline V gene. V was pared by 3 bases and J by 7 bases, with 10 bases between. The CDR3 is 14 residues long.

As regards this clone: This specimen includes other DNA sequences encoding the same CDR3. This chain connects TRBV2 to TRBJ1-2; 10 bases line up with TRBD1. The germline V gene encodes CDR1 SNHLY and CDR2 FYNNEI. The CDR3 is 14 amino acids. With V trimmed by 3 bases and J by 7 bases, 5 bases remained unmatched. The CDR3 DNA reads TGTGCCAGCAGTGATGAGGACAGGGGGTTTGGCTACACCTTC. Translation: CASSDEDRGFGYTF.

In the case of this clone: This sample includes further DNA sequences coding for the same CDR3. This rearrangement joins TRBV6-5 to TRBJ1-1, with 7 bases lining up with TRBD1. V was pared by 6 bases and J by 4 bases, with 5 bases of the junction left unmatched. Germline V gene lookup returns CDR1 MNHEY and CDR2 SVGAGI. The CDR3 covers 13 residues. The CDR3 is CASSWTGPTEAFF. Written as DNA, the CDR3 is TGTGCCAGCAGCTGGACAGGCCCCACTGAAGCTTTCTTT.

The J gene is TRBJ2-2, the V gene TRBV7-9; 8 positions match TRBD2. Germline loops: CDR1 SEHNR, CDR2 FQNEAQ (reference sequence). The V gene end was trimmed by 1 base and the J gene end by 1 base; junction bases not matched to a gene: 2. This CDR3 is 16 amino acids long. The chain's CDR3 is CASSLELAENTGELFF. As DNA, the CDR3 is TGTGCCAGCAGCTTAGAACTAGCGGAGAACACCGGGGAGCTGTTTTTT.

The V gene is TRBV2, the J gene TRBJ1-4; no reliable D call. From germline, CDR1 is SNHLY and CDR2 FYNNEI. This CDR3 contains 12 residues. The germline V and J ends were trimmed by 3 bases and 8 bases, with 7 bases remaining between them. CDR3 amino acids: CASSDFREKLFF. CDR3 coding DNA: TGTGCCAGCAGTGATTTCCGGGAAAAACTGTTTTTT.

The gene calls are TRBV6-1 and TRBJ2-7, with 7 bases fitting TRBD1. CDR1 is MNHNS and CDR2 is SASEGT in the germline V gene. CDR3 size: 13 residues. J gave up 10 bases and V 1 base, and 7 bases lay outside the gene matches. The CDR3 region has the DNA TGTGCCAGCAGTGAAGGACAGGGCTCGATTCAGTACTTC. The encoded protein is CASSEGQGSIQYF.

The V and J genes are TRBV5-8 and TRBJ1-3; maybe TRBD1 (5 bases). This CDR3 region has 15 residues. Trimming took 1 base from V and 1 from J, leaving 9 bases between them. The V gene's germline CDR1 is SGHTS and CDR2 YDEGEE. The CDR3 spells CASSLLGGSGNTIYF. The CDR3, as DNA: TGTGCCAGCAGCTTGCTCGGGGGGTCTGGAAACACCATATATTTT.

About this clone itself: The same CDR3 can be traced to other DNA sequences in this sample. The chain joins TRBV4-1 to TRBJ1-2; 7 nucleotides align to TRBD1. The trim removed 2 bases at V and 3 bases at J, leaving 3 bases unmatched. CDR3 size: 14 residues. Germline V gene data show CDR1 as MGHRA and CDR2 as YSYEKL. The CDR3 coding sequence is TGCGCCAGCAGCCAACCTGGACAGGACTATGGCTACACCTTC. It translates to CASSQPGQDYGYTF.

The V call is TRBV7-2, the J call TRBJ1-1; 7 bases match TRBD1. After removal of 6 bases from V and 5 bases from J, the junction contained 9 bases not matched to a gene. The CDR3 runs to 14 residues. The V gene's germline CDR1 is SGHTA and CDR2 FQGNSA. The CDR3 bases are TGTGCCAGCAGGTTAACAGGGGTCGGGACTGAAGCTTTCTTT. It codes for CASRLTGVGTEAFF. Full variable domain (missing parts from reference TRBV7-2 and TRBJ1-1): GAGVSQSPSNKVTEKGKDVELRCDPISGHTALYWYRQSLGQGLEFLIYFQGNSAPDKSGLPSDRFSAERTGGSVSTLTIQRTQQEDSAVYLCASRLTGVGTEAFFGQGTRLTVV.

The chain recombines TRBV29-1 with TRBJ2-6; D is undetermined. The ends were cut back, 7 bases at V and 1 base at J, with 14 bases in the middle. The length of the CDR3 is 15 residues. Per germline, CDR1 SQVTM and CDR2 ANQGSEA. CDR3 in amino acids: CSAGLGGSGANVLTF. The CDR3, as DNA: TGCAGCGCTGGGCTGGGTGGTTCTGGGGCCAACGTCCTGACTTTC.

This chain joins TRBV5-5 and TRBJ1-6, with D perhaps matching TRBD1 (6 bases). V dropped 1 base and J dropped 7 bases, with 9 bases sitting between them. Germline V CDR1 and CDR2: SGHKS, YYEKEE (reference sequence). The CDR3 has 14 amino acids. CDR3 bases: TGTGCCAGCAGCTTGTGGGACACCAATTCACCCCTCCACTTT. The encoded protein is CASSLWDTNSPLHF.

This clone was seen a single time. This rearrangement joins TRBV27 to TRBJ2-7, with 7 bases lining up with TRBD2. The CDR3 has 14 residues. Germline assignment: CDR1 MNHEY and CDR2 SMNVEV (reference sequence). J lost 3 bases, V lost 6 bases, and 8 bases had no gene match. The DNA of the CDR3 is TGTGCCAGCAGGCCCATAGCGGGCAACTACGAGCAGTACTTC. The encoded protein is CASRPIAGNYEQYF.